This TCR beta chain was captured by sequencing in a study of T cells in Graves' hyperthyroidism and ophthalmopathy. The CDR3 is 15 amino acids. Germline CDR1 is MGHDK and CDR2 is SYGVNS. Trimming removed 1 base at V and 2 bases at J, with 10 bases between. Template material for amplifying TCR beta CDR3 regions consisted of RNA transcripts. The study used the HTBI primer set for a first-round RT-PCR of the TCR CDR3. Using its own MiXCR run on the multiplex PCR reads, TCRdb lists one record per CDR3 protein. This sample has about 500,000 distinct CDR3 sequences; 15% to 20% occur once, and the top ten carry around 28%. Many counts were recorded for this clonotype.

Input material: blood. The source is a woman under 40 with Graves' ophthalmopathy. V gene TRBV25-1 combines with J gene TRBJ2-3; the D is unclear. The chain's CDR3 is CASSEWAATTDTQYF. CDR3 coding DNA: TGTGCCAGCAGTGAATGGGCCGCCACCACAGATACGCAGTATTTT. The full variable domain, with the rest looked up from reference TRBV25-1 and TRBJ2-3, is EADIYQTPRYLVIGTGKKITLECSQTMGHDKMYWYQQDPGMELHLIHYSYGVNSTEKGDLSSESTVSRIRTEHFPLTLESARPSHTSQYLCASSEWAATTDTQYFGPGTRLTVL.